The entry that follows covers one T cell receptor (beta chain) sequence. The CDR3 consists of 16 residues. CDR1 and CDR2 from the germline V gene are KGHSH and LQKENI. V was shortened by 5 bases and J by 9 bases, with 23 bases between the two germline ends. This sample stems from a study of Tregs in tolerant kidney transplant recipients. The protocol was immunoSEQ multiplex PCR, while the TCRdb copy is restricted to in-frame clones and leaves out a portion. In the table there are about 240,000 clones, about 80% of which are singletons. The sequence came from a human donor in good health. The V gene is TRBV18, the J gene TRBJ2-1, with a weak D call TRBD1 (6 bases). Source material: CD4+ T cells from blood. CDR3 protein: CASSAQTGNGVGEQFF. The CDR3 bases are TGTGCCAGCTCAGCTCAAACAGGGAACGGGGTCGGTGAGCAGTTCTTC.